This entry lists 26 T cell receptor beta chains sequenced from one sample in a study of blood T cell repertoires in COVID-19. Sequenced by immunoSEQ multiplex PCR; TCRdb stores in-frame clones only, minus some. The profile shows fewer than 350,000 clones, 86% of them singletons. Sequenced sample: peripheral blood. The receptors stem from a woman aged 25 to 39 who had recovered from COVID-19.

This clone was found once. The chain links TRBV29-1 to TRBJ2-7, with D tentatively TRBD2 (6 bases). Germline CDR1 is SQVTM and CDR2 is ANQGSEA. The CDR3 is made up of 14 amino acids. Trimming shortened V by 4 bases and J by 6 bases, and 19 bases separated the two germline ends. The CDR3 loop reads CSVGGASEAREQYF. The CDR3, as DNA: TGCAGCGTTGGTGGGGCTAGCGAGGCCCGCGAGCAGTACTTC.

V and J are TRBV11-1 and TRBJ1-6; D may be TRBD1 (6 bases). The CDR3 covers 14 residues. The V end was cut by 3 bases, the J end by 7 bases, with 10 bases between. Germline CDR1 reads SGHAT; CDR2 reads FQDESV (reference sequence). Here the CDR3 reads CASSFQGTNSPLHF. CDR3 DNA: TGTGCCAGCAGCTTTCAGGGGACCAATTCACCCCTCCACTTT.

This clone appeared a single time. The V gene is TRBV7-9, the J gene TRBJ1-2, with D possibly being TRBD1 (6 bases). V was trimmed by 1 base and J by 4 bases, leaving 10 bases between them. The germline gives CDR1 SEHNR, CDR2 FQNEAQ (reference sequence). The CDR3 contains 14 residues. DNA for the CDR3: TGTGCCAGCAGCTTAGACAGGGTGGCCTATGGCTACACCTTC. It encodes CASSLDRVAYGYTF. Full variable domain (remainder filled in from reference TRBV7-9 and TRBJ1-2): DTGVSQNPRHKITKRGQNVTFRCDPISEHNRLYWYRQTLGQGPEFLTYFQNEAQLEKSRLLSDRFSAERPKGSFSTLEIQRTEQGDSAMYLCASSLDRVAYGYTFGSGTRLTVV.

This clone was counted a few times. The chain is built from TRBV9 and TRBJ1-4; D gene uncertain. Germline assignment: CDR1 SGDLS and CDR2 YYNGEE. V lost 0 bases and J lost 1, with 13 bases in between. This CDR3 comprises 17 residues. CDR3 nucleotide sequence: TGTGCCAGCAGCGTAGGGCCGGGTTGGGTAACTAATGAAAAACTGTTTTTT. This encodes CASSVGPGWVTNEKLFF. The variable domain in full, with the rest retrieved from reference TRBV9 and TRBJ1-4, is DSGVTQTPKHLITATGQRVTLRCSPRSGDLSVYWYQQSLDQGLQFLIQYYNGEERAKGNILERFSAQQFPDLHSELNLSSLELGDSALYFCASSVGPGWVTNEKLFFGSGTQLSVL.

This clone was counted a few times. This chain connects TRBV3-1 (or the pseudogene TRBV3-2) to TRBJ1-6; 9 positions agree with TRBD1. The CDR3 loop spans 14 amino acids. Germline V lookup: CDR1 LGHDT, CDR2 YNNKEL (reference sequence). Trimming at V came to 5 bases and at J to 10 bases, leaving 6 bases not matched to a gene. The chain's CDR3 is CASSTGQGKSPLHF. CDR3 coding DNA: TGTGCCAGCAGCACGGGACAGGGAAAATCACCCCTCCACTTT.

CDR3 sequence (DNA): TGTGCCAGCAGCCTCCGGACTGTAAGCTCCTACGAGCAGTACTTC. Translated, it gives CASSLRTVSSYEQYF. The chain has TRBV6-5 and TRBJ2-7; TRBD2 might be the D (5 bases). The germline V and J ends were trimmed by 6 bases and 0 bases, with 15 bases remaining between them. The CDR3 length is 15 residues. From germline, CDR1 is MNHEY and CDR2 SVGAGI.

The chain is built from TRBV5-6 and TRBJ2-1, with D possibly TRBD2 on 6 matching bases. The CDR3 is 15 residues long. V lost 0 bases to trimming and J lost 6 bases, with 13 bases between them. Germline V gene lookup returns CDR1 SGHDT and CDR2 YYEEEE. DNA of the CDR3: TGTGCCAGCAGCTTGGTTAGGGTGGGGGGCAATGAGCAGTTCTTC. Its protein is CASSLVRVGGNEQFF.

V is TRBV5-8 and J is TRBJ1-2; TRBD1 might be the D (6 bases). This CDR3 region has 14 residues. Deletions cut 1 base from V and 5 bases from J, with 12 bases between. Germline loops: CDR1 SGHTS, CDR2 YDEGEE. CDR3 in amino acids: CASSLHREGYGYTF. DNA of the CDR3: TGTGCCAGCAGCTTGCACAGGGAGGGTTATGGCTACACCTTC.

The CDR3 sequence is CASSPGQPNEKLFF. The DNA for the CDR3 is TGCGCCAGCAGCCCGGGACAGCCTAATGAAAAACTGTTTTTT. The gene calls are TRBV5-1 and TRBJ1-4; TRBD1 aligns across 7 bases. This CDR3 has 14 residues. V gave up 4 bases and J gave up 3 bases; unmatched junction bases: 3. CDR1 and CDR2 (germline): SGHRS, YFSETQ.

This clone was observed a single time. The V gene is TRBV2, the J gene TRBJ2-6; D gene ambiguous. Germline assignment: CDR1 SNHLY and CDR2 FYNNEI. The CDR3 consists of 13 residues. The V end was cut by 7 bases, the J end by 0 bases, with 4 bases between. CDR3 sequence (DNA): TGTGCCAGCACAGTCTCTGGGGCCAACGTCCTGACTTTC. Protein sequence: CASTVSGANVLTF.

J is TRBJ1-2 and V is TRBV28; D is undetermined. This CDR3 has 15 amino acids. V was shortened by 6 bases and J by 2 bases, with 16 bases between the two germline ends. Germline lookup yields CDR1 MDHEN and CDR2 SYDVKM. The CDR3, as DNA: TGTGCCAGCAGCAAACCTAGCAGAGCCAACTATGGCTACACCTTC. It encodes CASSKPSRANYGYTF.

Only one count was recorded for this clone. The gene calls are TRBV13 and TRBJ2-2, with 14 nucleotides matching TRBD2. Germline CDR1 and CDR2: PRHDT and FYEKMQ (reference sequence). V shed 1 base and J 7 bases; nucleotides not matched to a gene: 11. This CDR3 spans 19 amino acids. The CDR3: CASSLASGTSGSFGGELFF. CDR3 bases: TGTGCCAGCAGCTTAGCCTCCGGGACTAGCGGGAGTTTCGGCGGGGAGCTGTTTTTT.

The V call is TRBV18, the J call TRBJ1-2; D unresolved. The germline gives CDR1 KGHSH, CDR2 LQKENI. V lost 6 bases and J 6 bases, leaving 14 bases between the germline ends. This CDR3 region has 13 residues. The CDR3 spells CASSISEADGYTF. CDR3 bases: TGTGCCAGCTCCATATCCGAGGCAGATGGCTACACCTTC.

Only one count was recorded for this clone. The CDR3 region has the DNA TGTGCCAGCAGCGCAAACCGGGACACTGAAGCTTTCTTT. It yields the protein CASSANRDTEAFF. The rearrangement uses TRBV11-2 and TRBJ1-1; no clear D. The V end lost 5 bases, the J end lost 3 bases, and 10 bases lay between the germline ends. The germline CDR1 and CDR2 sequences are SGHAT and FQNNGV. There are 13 residues in the CDR3. Combining the CDR3 with reference TRBV11-2 and TRBJ1-1 gives the whole variable domain EAGVAQSPRYKIIEKRQSVAFWCNPISGHATLYWYQQILGQGPKLLIQFQNNGVVDDSQLPKDRFSAERLKGVDSTLKIQPAKLEDSAVYLCASSANRDTEAFFGQGTRLTVV.

The chain has TRBV3-1 (or the pseudogene TRBV3-2) and TRBJ1-4; D is unclear. The CDR3 is 11 amino acids. V gave up 0 bases and J gave up 10 bases, with 3 bases separating them. Germline-derived CDR1 and CDR2 are LGHDT and YNNKEL (reference sequence). CDR3 in amino acids: CASSQDRKLFF. CDR3 DNA: TGTGCCAGCAGCCAAGACCGAAAACTGTTTTTT.

This sequence joins TRBV6-2 or TRBV6-3 and TRBJ2-2; TRBD2 agrees at 11 bases. Per germline, CDR1 MNHEY and CDR2 SVGEGT. The V segment lost 7 bases and the J segment 2 bases; nucleotides outside the gene matches: 18. CDR3 length equals 20 residues. DNA of the CDR3: TGTGCCAGCATCCCAAGAGCTGCTACTAGCGGGAGAACAAACACCGGGGAGCTGTTTTTT. Its protein product is CASIPRAATSGRTNTGELFF.

This CDR3 is CAISGGQGAETQYF. The CDR3 coding sequence is TGTGCCATCAGCGGTGGACAGGGGGCAGAGACCCAGTACTTC. The chain carries TRBV10-3 and TRBJ2-5, with 11 bases fitting TRBD1. Germline V CDR1 and CDR2: ENHRY, SYGVKD. The CDR3 runs 14 residues. With V trimmed by 6 bases and J by 4 bases, 4 bases remained unmatched.

The chain uses TRBV15 and TRBJ1-5; the D is unclear. V dropped 6 bases and J dropped 5 bases, with 17 bases sitting between them. The CDR3 sequence is 15 residues long. CDR1 LNHNV and CDR2 YYDKDF come from the germline V gene (reference sequence). The DNA for the CDR3 is TGTGCCACCAGGGACTCGGGAATGATCCATCAGCCCCAGCATTTT. This codes for CATRDSGMIHQPQHF.

This clone was detected only a few times. The chain carries TRBV7-9 and TRBJ1-2, with 8 bases identical to TRBD1. Looked up from germline, CDR1 is SEHNR and CDR2 is FQNEAQ (reference sequence). The V gene end was trimmed by 2 bases and the J gene end by 5 bases; junction bases not matched to a gene: 4. The CDR3 runs 14 residues. CDR3 DNA: TGTGCCAGCAGCTTACCGGACAGGGAATATGGCTACACCTTC. It is translated as CASSLPDREYGYTF.

The V and J genes are TRBV18 and TRBJ1-2, with D tentatively TRBD1 (6 bases). Between the trimmed V and J ends, which lost 0 bases and 6 bases, there was a span of 20 bases. The CDR3 contains 17 residues. Germline CDR1 reads KGHSH; CDR2 reads LQKENI. For the CDR3, the DNA is TGTGCCAGCTCACCACCAAACTGGGGGGGCGCAGGGAATGGCTACACCTTC. It codes for CASSPPNWGGAGNGYTF. Combining the CDR3 with reference TRBV18 and TRBJ1-2 gives the whole variable domain NAGVMQNPRHLVRRRGQEARLRCSPMKGHSHVYWYRQLPEEGLKFMVYLQKENIIDESGMPKERFSAEFPKEGPSILRIQQVVRGDSAAYFCASSPPNWGGAGNGYTFGSGTRLTVV.

Points on this clone: The sample carries other DNA sequences with the same CDR3. This chain connects TRBV2 to TRBJ2-7; 9 bases are shared with TRBD1. Germline V gives CDR1 SNHLY, CDR2 FYNNEI. The V gene end was trimmed by 6 bases and the J gene end by 3 bases; junction bases not matched to a gene: 6. The CDR3 contains 14 residues. CDR3 protein: CASSWDRDVYEQYF. CDR3 DNA: TGTGCCAGCAGCTGGGACAGGGACGTCTACGAGCAGTACTTC.

This clone was counted only a few times. V gene TRBV18 combines with J gene TRBJ1-5; D remains ambiguous. Trimming removed 0 bases at V and 2 bases at J, with 8 bases between. The length of the CDR3 is 15 residues. The V gene's germline CDR1 is KGHSH and CDR2 LQKENI. DNA of the CDR3: TGTGCCAGCTCACCACCAAGCGGCGGCAATCAGCCCCAGCATTTT. This codes for CASSPPSGGNQPQHF.

This clone was seen a handful of times. The rearrangement joins TRBV24-1 to TRBJ1-1; TRBD1 might be the D (5 bases). This CDR3 has 14 amino acids. Trimming left V 4 bases short and J 1 base short, with 9 bases between. The V gene's germline CDR1 is KGHDR and CDR2 SFDVKD. CDR3 region: CATSEGPKNTEAFF. The CDR3 nucleotides are TGTGCCACCAGTGAGGGGCCTAAGAACACTGAAGCTTTCTTT.

This clone was detected once. V gene TRBV19 combines with J gene TRBJ1-3; 9 nucleotides agree with TRBD1. The CDR3 covers 14 residues. Germline V CDR1 and CDR2: LNHDA, SQIVND (reference sequence). V trimming: 10 bases; J trimming: 3 bases; junction bases outside the gene matches: 7. The CDR3 reads CATEGQGNGNTIYF. The CDR3, as DNA: TGTGCCACTGAGGGACAGGGTAATGGAAACACCATATATTTT.

V usage is TRBV4-2 and J usage is TRBJ1-1; TRBD1 matches 7 bases. The CDR3 is made up of 17 amino acids. Losses at the gene ends were 0 bases for V and 0 bases for J; bases not matched to a gene: 7. Germline loops: CDR1 LGHNA, CDR2 YNFKEQ. As DNA, the CDR3 is TGTGCCAGCAGCCAAGATCCCCAGGGGGAGATGAACACTGAAGCTTTCTTT. Residues: CASSQDPQGEMNTEAFF.

The gene calls are TRBV7-9 and TRBJ1-2; D may be TRBD1 (6 bases). CDR3 length: 14 amino acids. Germline assignment: CDR1 SEHNR and CDR2 FQNEAQ (reference sequence). V was pared by 4 bases and J by 4 bases, with 13 bases between. The CDR3 DNA reads TGTGCCAGCAGCTCGCTGACAGGAATCTATGGCTACACCTTC. Protein sequence: CASSSLTGIYGYTF.